This T cell receptor beta chain was found in a study of blood T cell repertoires in COVID-19. With 6 bases clipped from V and 10 bases from J, the junction kept 14 bases outside the gene matches. Germline V gene sequence: CDR1 SNHLY, CDR2 FYNNEI. This CDR3 spans 16 amino acids. Source study methods: By means of reference gene primer amplification, nucleated cell counts were estimated. TCRdb's table, derived via immunoSEQ multiplex PCR, lists solely in-frame clones and lacks some. The V and J calls and clone size were taken over from that table, and D and trimming were inferred from the DNA. Of about 110,000 clones in the sample, approximately 87% were seen once.

This sequence was found in a woman in her fifties or sixties with acute or convalescent COVID-19. The sequenced sample was peripheral blood. The chain carries TRBV2 and TRBJ2-1; 11 positions agree with TRBD2. The CDR3 here is CASSETPGTSGIEQFF. CDR3 nucleotide sequence: TGTGCCAGCAGCGAAACCCCCGGGACTAGCGGAATAGAGCAGTTCTTC. The variable domain in full, with the rest retrieved from reference TRBV2 and TRBJ2-1, is EPEVTQTPSHQVTQMGQEVILRCVPISNHLYFYWYRQILGQKVEFLVSFYNNEISEKSEIFDDQFSVERPDGSNFTLKIRSTKLEDSAMYFCASSETPGTSGIEQFFGPGTRLTVL.